This TCR beta chain was identified during a study of neurological immune-mediated disorders. Findings and caveats of the study: The greatest TCR clonal expansion appeared in HTLV-1-associated myelopathy and the smallest, falling below healthy controls, in multiple sclerosis. Repertoires from 18 of 34 multiple sclerosis patients grouped phylogenetically into a related-CDR3 cluster, suggesting a possible signature. The multiple sclerosis repertoire cluster was associated with no clinical or MRI feature.

By 5'RACE with 10-nucleotide random UMIs, the cDNA was made. TCRdb reprocessed the 5' RACE reads with MiXCR, giving one entry per CDR3 protein. Here the sample spans approximately 60,000 distinct CDR3 sequences, 3.5% being singletons. This clonotype was seen ten or more times. Antigen specificity is unknown. V lost 1 base to trimming and J lost 3 bases, with 10 bases between them. CDR3 length equals 14 residues. The germline V gene has CDR1 SGHTA and CDR2 FQGNSA. The sequence was obtained from a woman in her thirties with multiple sclerosis. The rearrangement links TRBV7-2 to TRBJ2-7; D gene ambiguous. Material: PBMCs. For the CDR3, the DNA is TGTGCCAGCAGCTTAGGAGGAAACTACTACGAGCAGTACTTC. Its translation is CASSLGGNYYEQYF.